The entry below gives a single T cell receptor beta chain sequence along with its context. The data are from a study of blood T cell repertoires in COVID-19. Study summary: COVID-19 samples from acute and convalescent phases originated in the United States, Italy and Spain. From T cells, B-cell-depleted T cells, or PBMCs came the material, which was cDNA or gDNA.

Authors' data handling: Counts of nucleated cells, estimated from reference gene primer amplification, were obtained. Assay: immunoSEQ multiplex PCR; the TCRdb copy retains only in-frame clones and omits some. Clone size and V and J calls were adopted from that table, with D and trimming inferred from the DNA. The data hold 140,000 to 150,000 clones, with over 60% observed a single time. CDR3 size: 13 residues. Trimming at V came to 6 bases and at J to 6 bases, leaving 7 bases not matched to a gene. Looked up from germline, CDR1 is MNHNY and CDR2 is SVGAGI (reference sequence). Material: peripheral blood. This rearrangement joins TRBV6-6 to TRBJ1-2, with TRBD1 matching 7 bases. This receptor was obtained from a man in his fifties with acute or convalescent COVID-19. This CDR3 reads CASRTPGGHGYTF. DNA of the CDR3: TGTGCCAGCAGGACCCCAGGGGGGCATGGCTACACCTTC.